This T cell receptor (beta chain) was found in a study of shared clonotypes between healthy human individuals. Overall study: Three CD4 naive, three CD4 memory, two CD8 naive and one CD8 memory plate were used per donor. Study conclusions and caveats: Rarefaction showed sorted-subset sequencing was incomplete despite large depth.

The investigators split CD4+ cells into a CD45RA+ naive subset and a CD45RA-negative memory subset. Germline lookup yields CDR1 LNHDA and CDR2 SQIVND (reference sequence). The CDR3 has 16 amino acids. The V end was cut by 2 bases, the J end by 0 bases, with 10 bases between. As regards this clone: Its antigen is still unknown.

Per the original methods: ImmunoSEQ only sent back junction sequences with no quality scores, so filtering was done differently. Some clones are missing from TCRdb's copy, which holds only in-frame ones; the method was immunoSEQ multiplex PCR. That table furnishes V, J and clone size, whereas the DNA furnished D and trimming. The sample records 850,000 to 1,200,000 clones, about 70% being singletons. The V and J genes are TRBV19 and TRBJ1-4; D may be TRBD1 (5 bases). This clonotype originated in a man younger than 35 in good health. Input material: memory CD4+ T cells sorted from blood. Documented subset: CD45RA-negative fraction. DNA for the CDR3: TGTGCCAGTAGTATATCGCAGGGCTCAACTAATGAAAAACTGTTTTTT. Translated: CASSISQGSTNEKLFF.